This entry features one T cell receptor beta chain sequence. Produced via immunoSEQ multiplex PCR; TCRdb's table is partial and in-frame only. This table has about 76,000 clones, around 90% appearing once. Systemic immunosuppression or a history of autoimmune disease excluded patients. The record originates from a study of OX40 agonist ivuxolimab in advanced cancers. The CDR3 has 15 amino acids. The V end was cut by 4 bases, the J end by 2 bases, with 12 bases between. Germline lookup yields CDR1 SGDLS and CDR2 YYNGEE. This sequence was found in an adult with an advanced solid tumor such as melanoma, head and neck, liver or kidney cancer. The specimen was CD4+ or CD8+ T cells sorted from blood, collected in a trial of the OX40 agonist ivuxolimab. J is TRBJ2-2 and V is TRBV9; D unresolved. CDR3 amino acids: CASSSSGANTGELFF. The DNA for the CDR3 is TGTGCCAGCAGCTCCAGTGGAGCTAACACCGGGGAGCTGTTTTTT.